This TCR beta chain was identified during a study of blood T cells in healthy people across ages. Study outcomes and limitations: Higher diversity, along with more naive CD4+ cells, distinguished long-lived donors from aged donors.

Each of the donors had roughly 9.4 milliliters of peripheral blood drawn into EDTA-treated Vacutainer tubes. Next came a second PCR, run for about 6 to 12 cycles, which used a sample-barcoded 5' primer along with a J-beta primer mix. MiXCR, run by TCRdb on the 5' RACE reads, gives a single entry per CDR3 protein. This sample has roughly 550,000 distinct CDR3 sequences; 24% occur once, and the top ten carry roughly 9.4%. As regards this clonotype: Its cognate antigen is unknown.

The CDR3 consists of 13 residues. The trim removed 9 bases at V and 5 bases at J, leaving 9 bases unmatched. In germline, CDR1 is MDHEN, CDR2 SYDVKM. The data also belong to a second study, concerning T cells of mothers and their children. From that study: Three healthy Caucasian mothers, along with their six children, served as the donors.

The sequence was obtained from a boy younger than 18 in good health. The chain has TRBV28 and TRBJ2-5, with TRBD1 matching 7 bases. Sample: blood. CDR3 in DNA: TGTGCCAGTTACCGGGACAGTAGGGAGACCCAGTACTTC. This codes for CASYRDSRETQYF.